These 18 T cell receptor beta chains came from one sample sequenced in a study of T cell changes during pregnancy in multiple sclerosis. Libraries were prepared by immunoSEQ multiplex PCR; TCRdb keeps only in-frame clonotypes and omits some of them. The sample records 100,000 or so clones, 90% to 95% being singletons. Material: peripheral blood, obtained before pregnancy. The receptors were sampled from a female donor with multiple sclerosis, enrolled in a pregnancy study.

The rearrangement links TRBV13 to TRBJ2-5; D is ambiguous. Germline V lookup: CDR1 PRHDT, CDR2 FYEKMQ (reference sequence). The CDR3 spans 14 residues. V was clipped by 5 bases and J by 0 bases, with 10 bases between them. Here the CDR3 reads CASSEKKYQETQYF. CDR3 nucleotides: TGTGCCAGCAGCGAGAAAAAGTACCAAGAGACCCAGTACTTC.

The rearrangement joins TRBV27 to TRBJ2-3; 8 bases agree with TRBD1. This CDR3 is 14 amino acids long. The trim removed 8 bases at V and 3 bases at J, leaving 7 bases unmatched. The V gene's germline CDR1 is MNHEY and CDR2 SMNVEV (reference sequence). CDR3 sequence: CASGTRGRTDTQYF. The CDR3 DNA is TGTGCCAGCGGGACCAGGGGGCGGACAGATACGCAGTATTTT.

The V gene is TRBV4-2, the J gene TRBJ2-7, with 8 bases aligning to TRBD2. V lost 4 bases and J lost 4; bases outside the gene matches: 18. The length of the CDR3 is 18 residues. CDR1 and CDR2 from the germline V gene are LGHNA and YNFKEQ. For the CDR3, the DNA is TGTGCCAGCAGCCCAACCTTCGGAGCGGGAGAAGGGAGGTACGAGCAGTACTTC. Translating it yields CASSPTFGAGEGRYEQYF.

The V gene is TRBV7-9, the J gene TRBJ1-2; no clear D gene. Trimming took 1 base from V and 6 from J, leaving 12 bases between them. CDR3 size: 14 residues. Germline loops: CDR1 SEHNR, CDR2 FQNEAQ (reference sequence). CDR3 loop: CASSLELFLHGYTF. For the CDR3, the DNA is TGTGCCAGCAGCTTAGAGCTGTTCCTCCATGGCTACACCTTC.

The rearrangement joins TRBV6-5 to TRBJ2-1; 9 bases fit TRBD2. The CDR3 is 16 amino acids. V lost 4 bases and J lost 8; bases outside the gene matches: 12. Per germline, CDR1 MNHEY and CDR2 SVGAGI. The CDR3 loop reads CASSSPVSGSFHEQFF. In nucleotides, the CDR3 is TGTGCCAGCAGTTCTCCTGTTAGCGGGAGTTTCCATGAGCAGTTCTTC.

The chain combines TRBV4-3 with TRBJ1-2, with TRBD1 as a possible D gene (6 bases). Germline CDR1 is LGHNA and CDR2 is YSLEER. Trimming stripped 0 bases from V and 6 bases from J, with 17 bases between. The CDR3 length is 16 residues. CDR3 amino acids: CASSQDRGGRDNGYTF. The CDR3 nucleotides are TGCGCCAGCAGCCAAGATCGGGGGGGGCGCGACAATGGCTACACCTTC.

The chain carries TRBV30 and TRBJ2-5, with 11 bases that match TRBD2. Trimming cost V 3 bases and J 1 base; bases outside gene matches: 4. CDR3 length: 15 residues. The germline V gene encodes CDR1 GTSNPN and CDR2 SVGIG (reference sequence). The CDR3 region has the DNA TGTGCCTGGAGGCCGGGACTAGCGGTCCAAGAGACCCAGTACTTC. Residues: CAWRPGLAVQETQYF.

This chain uses TRBV29-1 with TRBJ2-7, with D tentatively TRBD1 (6 bases). The germline V and J ends were trimmed by 3 bases and 4 bases, with 19 bases remaining between them. CDR1 is SQVTM and CDR2 is ANQGSEA in the germline V gene. The CDR3 loop spans 15 amino acids. CDR3 DNA sequence: TGCAGCGTTGACAGGGAAGGGGGTTTTACTTACGAGCAGTACTTC. Its translation: CSVDREGGFTYEQYF.

The rearrangement links TRBV30 to TRBJ2-1; the match to TRBD2 covers 8 bases. Germline V gives CDR1 GTSNPN, CDR2 SVGIG (reference sequence). Trimming removed 6 bases from V and 2 bases from J; junction bases left unmatched: 9. This CDR3 contains 15 residues. The CDR3, as DNA: TGTGCCTGCCCGCGACTAGCGAATCCCTACAATGAGCAGTTCTTC. It specifies CACPRLANPYNEQFF.

The chain recombines TRBV9 with TRBJ2-5, with D tentatively TRBD2 (5 bases). With 0 bases removed from V and 4 bases from J, the gap between germline ends came to 10 bases. The CDR3 extends over 14 amino acids. The germline V gene has CDR1 SGDLS and CDR2 YYNGEE. The CDR3 region has the DNA TGTGCCAGCAGCGTAGTTAGCGTCGCAGAGACCCAGTACTTC. This sequence encodes CASSVVSVAETQYF.

The V call is TRBV5-6, the J call TRBJ2-7; D remains unclear. The CDR3 runs 13 residues. V lost 0 bases, J lost 0 bases, and 4 bases lay in between. The germline gives CDR1 SGHDT, CDR2 YYEEEE. CDR3 loop: CASSLAHSYEQYF. DNA for the CDR3: TGTGCCAGCAGCTTGGCCCACTCCTACGAGCAGTACTTC.

V is TRBV6-1 and J is TRBJ2-7; possible D gene TRBD2, 5 bases. Deletions cut 3 bases from V and 2 bases from J, with 5 bases between. The germline V gene encodes CDR1 MNHNS and CDR2 SASEGT. The CDR3 consists of 12 residues. CDR3 DNA: TGTGCCAGCAGTGACGGGGCCTACGAGCAGTACTTC. Protein product: CASSDGAYEQYF.

The V gene is TRBV27, the J gene TRBJ2-7; 8 bases are a match to TRBD1. The trim removed 8 bases at V and 4 bases at J, leaving 4 bases unmatched. Germline CDR1 and CDR2: MNHEY and SMNVEV (reference sequence). The CDR3 contains 12 residues. CDR3 residues: CASRDRLYEQYF. CDR3 DNA: TGTGCCAGCCGGGACAGGTTGTACGAGCAGTACTTC.

The chain is built from TRBV7-9 and TRBJ1-2; D uncertain. There are 12 residues in the CDR3. Trimming took 2 bases from V and 6 from J, leaving 7 bases between them. Germline CDR1 is SEHNR and CDR2 is FQNEAQ (reference sequence). CDR3 region: CASSLLRDGYTF. CDR3 bases: TGTGCCAGCAGCTTACTGCGCGATGGCTACACCTTC.

This clone occurred once. The V and J genes are TRBV7-6 and TRBJ1-5; weak D call: TRBD1 (5 bases). The V and J ends lost 1 base and 2 bases respectively, with 15 bases between them. This CDR3 has 17 residues. Per the germline V gene, CDR1 is SGHVS and CDR2 is FNYEAQ. CDR3 amino acids: CASSLELGSGGNQPQHF. CDR3 coding DNA: TGTGCCAGCAGCTTAGAGTTGGGGTCGGGGGGCAATCAGCCCCAGCATTTT. The whole variable domain, filled in from reference TRBV7-6 and TRBJ1-5, reads GAGVSQSPRYKVTKRGQDVALRCDPISGHVSLYWYRQALGQGPEFLTYFNYEAQQDKSGLPNDRFSAERPEGSISTLTIQRTEQRDSAMYRCASSLELGSGGNQPQHFGDGTRLSIL.

Here the CDR3 reads CASRRLGEGYNEQFF. The CDR3 nucleotides read TGTGCCAGCAGACGGCTAGGGGAGGGATACAATGAGCAGTTCTTC. V usage is TRBV27 and J usage is TRBJ2-1; 7 positions match TRBD2. CDR1 is MNHEY, CDR2 SMNVEV, per germline (reference sequence). The junction had 9 bases not matched to a gene; V was cut back by 6 bases and J by 4 bases. The CDR3 covers 15 residues.

The table lists this clone with a count of one. The J gene is TRBJ1-5, the V gene TRBV4-1, with D unclear. The CDR3 is made up of 17 amino acids. V was shortened by 7 bases and J by 1 base, with 20 bases between the two germline ends. Germline CDR1 reads MGHRA; CDR2 reads YSYEKL. The CDR3 reads CASTPGYPGQSNQPQHF. Here the CDR3 DNA reads TGCGCCAGCACCCCGGGATATCCGGGCCAGAGCAATCAGCCCCAGCATTTT.

V is TRBV6-1 and J is TRBJ2-1; D is undetermined. CDR3 length equals 15 residues. With 4 bases removed from V and 1 base from J, the gap between germline ends came to 11 bases. Germline V lookup: CDR1 MNHNS, CDR2 SASEGT. Here the CDR3 reads CASSVRQASYNEQFF. CDR3 nucleotide sequence: TGTGCCAGCAGTGTCCGCCAGGCGTCCTACAATGAGCAGTTCTTC.